The T cell receptor (beta chain) under discussion was sequenced for a study of T cells after yellow fever vaccination. Study overall: Preparation used SMART-Seq v4 Ultra Low Input for the low-cell-number fractions. Overall study findings and caveats: Most clones from primary vaccination were detected again post-booster (roughly 95% CD4, about 88% CD8). Secondary responses were weaker yet peaked faster, day 5 versus 15.

This clonotype occurred a few times. Its matching antigen is unknown. TCR cDNA, made by 5'RACE template switching, carried an added universal primer site and UMIs. TCRdb called the 5' RACE reads again in MiXCR, with one record for every CDR3 protein. The table has 450,000 to 550,000 distinct CDR3 sequences, about 19% seen once; the top ten hold around an eighth. The receptor's source is a man aged 25-45 years who received the YFV17D yellow fever vaccine. The specimen was PBMCs, collected 15 days after the yellow fever booster vaccination.

This CDR3 reads CAITTDNGEQFF. The DNA of the CDR3 is TGTGCCATCACTACTGATAATGGGGAGCAGTTCTTC. The chain joins TRBV10-3 to TRBJ2-1; D not resolved. Germline V gives CDR1 ENHRY, CDR2 SYGVKD. The V end lost 7 bases, the J end lost 10 bases, and 14 bases lay between the germline ends. This CDR3 has 12 amino acids.